These 6 T cell receptor beta chains share one sample of origin, sequenced in a study of blood T cell repertoires in COVID-19. Profiling relied on immunoSEQ multiplex PCR, and the TCRdb table lists in-frame clones only, not all of them. The sample consists of fewer than 500,000 clones, about 90% of them appearing once. Sequences were obtained from peripheral blood. The receptors originated from a man aged 18 to 30 with COVID-19, enrolled during active disease.

The table lists this clone with a count of one. The DNA of the CDR3 is TGTGCCAGCAGCACCGCGGTAACCCAACAATCTGGGGCCAACGTCCTGACTTTC. It encodes CASSTAVTQQSGANVLTF. The J gene is TRBJ2-6, the V gene TRBV5-4; D unresolved. V gave up 4 bases and J gave up 1 base, with 18 bases separating them. Germline CDR1 SGHNT, CDR2 YYREEE (reference sequence). The CDR3 is 18 amino acids.

The rearrangement joins TRBV19 to TRBJ2-2, with D possibly matching TRBD2 (6 bases). CDR3 length: 16 amino acids. From germline, CDR1 is LNHDA and CDR2 SQIVND (reference sequence). V was cut by 9 bases and J by 0 bases, with 17 bases left in between. The CDR3 spells CASHLTGVANTGELFF. CDR3 bases: TGTGCCAGCCACCTGACGGGAGTCGCGAACACCGGGGAGCTGTTTTTT.

The rearrangement joins TRBV5-1 to TRBJ2-2, with D perhaps matching TRBD1 (7 bases). Trimming shortened V by 4 bases and J by 5 bases, and 18 bases separated the two germline ends. This CDR3 region has 16 residues. CDR1 SGHRS and CDR2 YFSETQ come from the germline V gene. This chain's CDR3 is CASSTRQGGSTGELFF. Here the CDR3 DNA reads TGCGCCAGCAGCACAAGACAGGGAGGATCAACCGGGGAGCTGTTTTTT.

Only one count was recorded for this clone. V and J are TRBV27 and TRBJ2-1, with TRBD2 matching over 8 bases. The junction had 1 base not matched to a gene; V was cut back by 0 bases and J by 0 bases. CDR3 size: 16 residues. Germline CDR1 reads MNHEY; CDR2 reads SMNVEV (reference sequence). The chain's CDR3 is CASSLSGRASYNEQFF. CDR3 in DNA: TGTGCCAGCAGTTTATCCGGGAGGGCCTCCTACAATGAGCAGTTCTTC.

This sequence joins TRBV12-3 or TRBV12-4 and TRBJ1-5; D call uncertain. V was cut by 6 bases and J by 6 bases, with 9 bases left in between. CDR3 length: 12 residues. Here the CDR3 DNA reads TGTGCCAGCAGCCCCCCGGTTCAGCCCCAGCATTTT. As protein: CASSPPVQPQHF.

This chain connects TRBV3-1 (or the pseudogene TRBV3-2) to TRBJ2-1, with 8 bases fitting TRBD1. This CDR3 spans 15 amino acids. Looked up from germline, CDR1 is LGHDT and CDR2 is YNNKEL (reference sequence). The trim removed 2 bases at V and 8 bases at J, leaving 8 bases unmatched. CDR3 DNA: TGTGCCAGCAGCCAACAACGACAGGGGATCGATGAGCAGTTCTTC. It codes for CASSQQRQGIDEQFF.